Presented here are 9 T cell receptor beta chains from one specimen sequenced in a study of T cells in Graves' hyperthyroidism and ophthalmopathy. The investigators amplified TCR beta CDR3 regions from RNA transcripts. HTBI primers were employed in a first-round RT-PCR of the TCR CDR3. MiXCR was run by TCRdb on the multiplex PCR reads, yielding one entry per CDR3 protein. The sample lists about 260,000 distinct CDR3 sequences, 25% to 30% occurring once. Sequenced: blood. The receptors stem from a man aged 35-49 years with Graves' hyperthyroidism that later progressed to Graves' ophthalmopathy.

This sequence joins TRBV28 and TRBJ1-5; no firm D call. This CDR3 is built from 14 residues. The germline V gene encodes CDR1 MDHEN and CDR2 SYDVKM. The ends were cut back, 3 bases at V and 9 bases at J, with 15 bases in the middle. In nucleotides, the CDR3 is TGTGCCAGCAGTTTGGGAGGGCAGAGTAGGCCCCAGCATTTT. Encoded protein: CASSLGGQSRPQHF.

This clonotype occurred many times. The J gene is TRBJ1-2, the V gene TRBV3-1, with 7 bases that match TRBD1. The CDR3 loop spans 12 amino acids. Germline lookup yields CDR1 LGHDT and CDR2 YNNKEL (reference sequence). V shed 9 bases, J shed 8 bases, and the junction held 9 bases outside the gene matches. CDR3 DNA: TGTGCCAGTAACGACAGGGTCGGCGGCTACACCTTC. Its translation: CASNDRVGGYTF.

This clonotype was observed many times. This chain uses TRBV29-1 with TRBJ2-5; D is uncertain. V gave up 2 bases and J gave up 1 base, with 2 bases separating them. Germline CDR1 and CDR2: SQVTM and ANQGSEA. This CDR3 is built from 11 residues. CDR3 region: CSVEPQETQYF. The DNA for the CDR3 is TGCAGCGTTGAACCCCAAGAGACCCAGTACTTC.

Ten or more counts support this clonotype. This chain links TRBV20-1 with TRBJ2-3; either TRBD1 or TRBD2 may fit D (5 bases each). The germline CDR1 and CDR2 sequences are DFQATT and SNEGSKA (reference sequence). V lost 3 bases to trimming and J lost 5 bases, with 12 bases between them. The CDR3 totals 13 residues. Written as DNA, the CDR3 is TGCAGTGCTAGGGGTACTAGGGGAGATACGCAGTATTTT. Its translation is CSARGTRGDTQYF.

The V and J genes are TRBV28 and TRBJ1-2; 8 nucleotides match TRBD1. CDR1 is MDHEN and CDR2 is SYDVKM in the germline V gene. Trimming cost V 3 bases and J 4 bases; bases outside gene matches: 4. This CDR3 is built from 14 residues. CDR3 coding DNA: TGTGCCAGCAGTTTCAGGGGGCGCATCTATGGCTACACCTTC. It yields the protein CASSFRGRIYGYTF.

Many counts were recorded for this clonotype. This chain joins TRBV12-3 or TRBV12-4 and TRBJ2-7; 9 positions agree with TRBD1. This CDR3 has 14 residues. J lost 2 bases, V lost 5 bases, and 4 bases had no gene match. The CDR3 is CASSARQGAYEQYF. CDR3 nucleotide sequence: TGTGCCAGCAGTGCGAGACAGGGGGCCTACGAGCAGTACTTC.

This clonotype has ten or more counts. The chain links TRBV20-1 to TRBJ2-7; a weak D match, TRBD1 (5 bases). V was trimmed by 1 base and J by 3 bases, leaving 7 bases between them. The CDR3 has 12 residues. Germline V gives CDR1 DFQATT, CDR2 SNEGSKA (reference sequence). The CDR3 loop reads CSARGDSYEQYF. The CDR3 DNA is TGCAGTGCTAGAGGAGACAGCTACGAGCAGTACTTC.

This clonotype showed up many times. This CDR3 reads CAWNRQVNTGELFF. CDR3 bases: TGTGCCTGGAATCGGCAGGTGAACACCGGGGAGCTGTTTTTT. The chain links TRBV30 to TRBJ2-2; no definite D call. Trimming cost V 4 bases and J 1 base, with 10 bases left between them. The germline gives CDR1 GTSNPN, CDR2 SVGIG (reference sequence). The CDR3 totals 14 residues.

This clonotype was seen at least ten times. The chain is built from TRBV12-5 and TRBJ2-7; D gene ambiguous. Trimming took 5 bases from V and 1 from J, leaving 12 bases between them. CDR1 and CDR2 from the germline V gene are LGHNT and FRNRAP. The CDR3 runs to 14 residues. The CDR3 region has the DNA TGTGCTAGTGGTCCAAATATGTTATCCTACGAGCAGTACTTC. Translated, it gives CASGPNMLSYEQYF. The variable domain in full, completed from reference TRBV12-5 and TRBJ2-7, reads DARVTQTPRHKVTEMGQEVTMRCQPILGHNTVFWYRQTMMQGLELLAYFRNRAPLDDSGMPKDRFSAEMPDATLATLKIQPSEPRDSAVYFCASGPNMLSYEQYFGPGTRLTVT.